This entry features one T cell receptor (beta chain) sequence. TCRdb's copy holds only in-frame clones and misses some; the assay was immunoSEQ multiplex PCR. This table has more than 95,000 clones, approximately 95% appearing once. The sample is drawn from a study of control samples from healthy donors and cancer patients. Germline loops: CDR1 SGHRS, CDR2 YFSETQ. The CDR3 loop spans 20 amino acids. Trimming shortened V by 4 bases and J by 6 bases, and 33 bases separated the two germline ends. The clonotype comes from a man younger than 35 in good health. Sample: blood. V gene TRBV5-1 combines with J gene TRBJ2-3, with D perhaps assigned TRBD1 or TRBD2 (5 bases each). The CDR3 loop reads CASSPAHPGTAHRYLDTQYF. The CDR3 DNA reads as TGCGCCAGCAGCCCGGCCCATCCGGGGACGGCTCATCGTTATCTGGATACGCAGTATTTT. Together with reference TRBV5-1 and TRBJ2-3, the CDR3 gives the full variable domain: KAGVTQTPRYLIKTRGQQVTLSCSPISGHRSVSWYQQTPGQGLQFLFEYFSETQRNKGNFPGRFSGRQFSNSRSEMNVSTLELGDSALYLCASSPAHPGTAHRYLDTQYFGPGTRLTVL.